This is a list of T cell receptor beta chains from one sample in a study of glioma-infiltrating T cells. TCRdb recomputed calls from the multiplex PCR reads with MiXCR, one row per CDR3 protein. Of over 130,000 distinct CDR3 sequences in the sample, about two fifths are singletons; the top ten hold 20%. Sequenced material: glioma tissue, nonneoplastic brain tissue, or PBMCs (not recorded which). Source of these receptors: a human donor with low-grade glioma or glioblastoma, undergoing nonglioma brain surgery, or in good health (not recorded which). Both conserved end residues are part of each CDR3. A D gene is named only where the DNA matches it firmly. The size field is filled for only some rows; it gives once, few, many or a size class.

CDR3: CASRATGTTEVNEQFF; DNA: TGTGCCAGCAGGGCCACCGGGACCACGGAAGTGAATGAGCAGTTCTTC; V: TRBV3-1; J: TRBJ2-1; size: few; D: .
CDR3: CASGYALGSNQPQHF; DNA: TGTGCCAGCGGTTACGCCTTGGGTAGCAATCAGCCCCAGCATTTT; V: TRBV6-5; J: TRBJ1-5; size: .; D: .
CDR3: CASSAGAPNTQYF; DNA: TGCGCCAGCAGCGCCGGGGCTCCAAATACGCAGTATTTT; V: TRBV5-1; J: TRBJ2-3; size: .; D: .
CDR3: CASSQDQRTDTQYF; DNA: TGCGCCAGCAGCCAAGACCAGCGCACAGATACGCAGTATTTT; V: TRBV4-3; J: TRBJ2-3; size: .; D: .
CDR3: CASRTGGGGYTF; DNA: TGTGCCAGCAGGACAGGGGGCGGCGGCTACACCTTC; V: TRBV6-1; J: TRBJ1-2; size: .; D: TRBD1
CDR3: CATSRDTSRETQYF; DNA: TGTGCCACCAGCAGAGACACGTCCAGGGAGACCCAGTACTTC; V: TRBV15; J: TRBJ2-5; size: .; D: .
CDR3: CASSQPGLAGGTDTQYF; DNA: TGTGCCAGCAGCCAACCCGGACTAGCGGGGGGAACAGATACGCAGTATTTT; V: TRBV7-2; J: TRBJ2-3; size: .; D: TRBD2
CDR3: CASSLYKHEQYF; DNA: TGTGCCAGCAGTTTATACAAACACGAGCAGTACTTC; V: TRBV28; J: TRBJ2-7; size: .; D: .
CDR3: CASRYGTGNNEKLFF; DNA: TGTGCCAGCAGATACGGGACAGGGAATAATGAAAAACTGTTTTTT; V: TRBV7-9; J: TRBJ1-4; size: few; D: TRBD1
CDR3: CASSYLQGGTEAFF; DNA: TGTGCCAGCAGTTACCTACAGGGAGGCACTGAAGCTTTCTTT; V: TRBV6-2/TRBV6-3; J: TRBJ1-1; size: .; D: .
CDR3: CASSKTGYNSPLHF; DNA: TGTGCCAGCAGTAAGACAGGCTATAATTCACCCCTCCACTTT; V: TRBV27; J: TRBJ1-6; size: few; D: .
CDR3: CASSRQGSHGEQYF; DNA: TGTGCCAGCTCACGACAGGGCTCCCATGGCGAGCAGTACTTC; V: TRBV18; J: TRBJ2-7; size: few; D: TRBD1
CDR3: CASTTRLRAFF; DNA: TGTGCCAGTACCACACGACTAAGGGCTTTCTTT; V: TRBV19; J: TRBJ1-1; size: .; D: .
CDR3: CATVSGTGSNQPQHF; DNA: TGTGCCACGGTTTCCGGGACAGGGAGCAATCAGCCCCAGCATTTT; V: TRBV19; J: TRBJ1-5; size: few; D: TRBD1
CDR3: CASSLVHNEQFF; DNA: TGTGCCAGCAGCCTCGTCCACAATGAGCAGTTCTTC; V: TRBV7-9; J: TRBJ2-1; size: .; D: .
CDR3: CASSQDATSHNEQFF; DNA: TGTGCCAGCAGCCAAGATGCGACCTCCCACAATGAGCAGTTCTTC; V: TRBV6-1; J: TRBJ2-1; size: .; D: .
CDR3: CASSLNTGRGQPQHF; DNA: TGTGCCAGCAGCTTAAACACGGGCAGGGGGCAGCCCCAGCATTTT; V: TRBV7-2; J: TRBJ1-5; size: .; D: TRBD1
CDR3: CAGSYSIGHEQYF; DNA: TGTGCCGGCAGTTACTCGATAGGGCATGAGCAGTACTTC; V: TRBV6-6; J: TRBJ2-7; size: .; D: .
CDR3: CSAGDREYEQYF; DNA: TGCAGTGCTGGGGACAGGGAATACGAGCAGTACTTC; V: TRBV20-1; J: TRBJ2-7; size: many; D: TRBD1
CDR3: CASGTVGGYTF; DNA: TGTGCCAGCGGGACAGTAGGCGGCTACACCTTC; V: TRBV28; J: TRBJ1-2; size: few; D: TRBD1